The 21 T cell receptor beta chains listed next were all sequenced from one sample in a study of T cell responses to AZD1222 COVID-19 vaccine. Generated by immunoSEQ multiplex PCR, the TCRdb table keeps only in-frame clones and is missing some. The sample holds more than 60,000 clones, 75% to 85% seen once. Source: peripheral blood, taken on day 0 of AZD1222 vaccination. These receptors were obtained from an adult in good health.

V is TRBV4-1 and J is TRBJ2-3; the D is unclear. V was clipped by 0 bases and J by 3 bases, with 16 bases between them. There are 17 residues in the CDR3. Germline V CDR1 and CDR2: MGHRA, YSYEKL. The CDR3 coding sequence is TGCGCCAGCAGCCAAGATGGGGTACCGGGTGGGACAGATACGCAGTATTTT. Translating it yields CASSQDGVPGGTDTQYF.

The chain is built from TRBV7-2 and TRBJ1-1; D gene uncertain. The V end was cut by 1 base, the J end by 3 bases, with 12 bases between. The CDR3 is made up of 15 amino acids. The germline V gene has CDR1 SGHTA and CDR2 FQGNSA. The CDR3 reads CASSLVPQPDTEAFF. In nucleotides, the CDR3 is TGTGCCAGCAGCTTAGTACCCCAACCGGACACTGAAGCTTTCTTT. The full variable domain, in which reference TRBV7-2 and TRBJ1-1 provide the parts outside the CDR3, is GAGVSQSPSNKVTEKGKDVELRCDPISGHTALYWYRQSLGQGLEFLIYFQGNSAPDKSGLPSDRFSAERTGGSVSTLTIQRTQQEDSAVYLCASSLVPQPDTEAFFGQGTRLTVV.

The rearrangement joins TRBV27 to TRBJ2-1; 8 nucleotides line up with TRBD1. Germline lookup yields CDR1 MNHEY and CDR2 SMNVEV (reference sequence). V was clipped by 6 bases and J by 9 bases; unmatched bases: 10. This CDR3 has 14 amino acids. The CDR3 region has the DNA TGTGCCAGCAGGGTCGGACAGGGCGTGGGTGAGCAGTTCTTC. It translates to CASRVGQGVGEQFF.

The CDR3 DNA follows: TGTGCCATCAGTGAGGGGGGGCCTTCCTACGAGCAGTACGTC. Translating gives CAISEGGPSYEQYV. V is TRBV10-3 and J is TRBJ2-7; D tentatively reads TRBD1 or TRBD2 (6 bases each). CDR3 size: 14 residues. Trimming took off 2 bases at V and 1 base at J, with 9 bases between the two ends. Germline V gene data show CDR1 as ENHRY and CDR2 as SYGVKD.

The rearrangement joins TRBV6-2 or TRBV6-3 to TRBJ1-5, with 10 bases that match TRBD1. Germline loops: CDR1 MNHEY, CDR2 SVGEGT. V lost 6 bases to trimming and J lost 2 bases; unmatched junction nucleotides: 13. The CDR3 has 18 amino acids. The CDR3 is CASSSPGQGTGGNQPQHF. The CDR3, as DNA: TGTGCCAGCAGCTCCCCGGGACAGGGGACCGGGGGCAATCAGCCCCAGCATTTT.

The V call is TRBV6-5, the J call TRBJ1-1, with D unresolved. This CDR3 contains 14 residues. Germline assignment: CDR1 MNHEY and CDR2 SVGAGI. V lost 6 bases and J 4 bases, leaving 15 bases between the germline ends. CDR3 sequence: CASRPLLRATEAFF. Here the CDR3 DNA reads TGTGCCAGCAGACCCCTGTTGAGGGCCACTGAAGCTTTCTTT.

The chain carries TRBV6-2 or TRBV6-3 and TRBJ1-2; D remains ambiguous. The germline V gene has CDR1 MNHEY and CDR2 SVGEGT. Trimming shortened V by 0 bases and J by 4 bases, and 9 bases separated the two germline ends. This CDR3 has 14 residues. CDR3: CASSYSKVSYGYTF. The CDR3 DNA sequence: TGTGCCAGCAGTTACTCAAAGGTCTCCTATGGCTACACCTTC.

The chain is built from TRBV5-1 and TRBJ2-2; possible D gene TRBD1, 6 bases. CDR1 SGHRS and CDR2 YFSETQ come from the germline V gene. V was clipped by 7 bases and J by 0 bases, with 13 bases between them. The CDR3 consists of 15 residues. As DNA, the CDR3 is TGCGCCAGCGGGCAGGGGACGACGAACACCGGGGAGCTGTTTTTT. It encodes CASGQGTTNTGELFF.

The chain is built from TRBV18 and TRBJ2-3, with 14 bases fitting TRBD2. This CDR3 spans 17 amino acids. V lost 3 bases, J lost 6 bases, and 8 bases stayed unmatched. Per the germline V gene, CDR1 is KGHSH and CDR2 is LQKENI. The CDR3 coding sequence is TGTGCCAGCTCACCTACCGGGACTAGCGGGAGTCGGGATACGCAGTATTTT. It is translated as CASSPTGTSGSRDTQYF.

This clone was observed a few times. The chain carries TRBV3-1 (or the pseudogene TRBV3-2) and TRBJ1-2; 11 bases match TRBD1. Germline CDR1 LGHDT, CDR2 YNNKEL (reference sequence). J was trimmed by 8 bases and V by 4 bases; bases with no gene match: 3. This CDR3 comprises 13 residues. CDR3 sequence (DNA): TGTGCCAGCAGCCGGGGACAGGGGGAAGGCTACACCTTC. Translation: CASSRGQGEGYTF.

The chain recombines TRBV27 with TRBJ2-3; no firm D call. The CDR3 runs to 13 residues. Looked up from germline, CDR1 is MNHEY and CDR2 is SMNVEV (reference sequence). V lost 2 bases and J 6 bases, leaving 9 bases between the germline ends. The chain's CDR3 is CASSLNKWDTQYF. The CDR3, as DNA: TGTGCCAGCAGTTTAAATAAGTGGGATACGCAGTATTTT.

V usage is TRBV9 and J usage is TRBJ1-1, with 9 bases that match TRBD1. V trimming: 1 base; J trimming: 2 bases; junction bases outside the gene matches: 3. This CDR3 is built from 15 residues. In germline, CDR1 is SGDLS, CDR2 YYNGEE. CDR3 sequence reads: CASSVLTGGNTEAFF. In DNA, the CDR3 is TGTGCCAGCAGCGTATTAACAGGGGGCAACACTGAAGCTTTCTTT.

The genes are TRBV3-1 (or the pseudogene TRBV3-2) and TRBJ2-1, with D hard to call. V gave up 5 bases and J gave up 10 bases, with 18 bases separating them. The V gene's germline CDR1 is LGHDT and CDR2 YNNKEL (reference sequence). This CDR3 has 14 amino acids. The CDR3 coding sequence is TGTGCCAGCAGCTATGGCCAAGCAGGCTCAGAGCAGTTCTTC. Its protein product is CASSYGQAGSEQFF.

CDR3 residues: CASSQTGGRAEAFF. CDR3 bases: TGTGCCAGCAGCCAAACAGGGGGCAGGGCTGAAGCTTTCTTT. The V and J genes are TRBV14 and TRBJ1-1; TRBD1 aligns across 9 bases. The CDR3 runs 14 residues. The germline V gene encodes CDR1 SGHDN and CDR2 FVKESK. J lost 6 bases, V lost 2 bases, and 4 bases had no gene match.

This chain joins TRBV27 and TRBJ2-1; 11 bases are shared with TRBD2. Per germline, CDR1 MNHEY and CDR2 SMNVEV (reference sequence). V lost 5 bases and J lost 5; bases outside the gene matches: 8. The CDR3 covers 16 residues. As DNA, the CDR3 is TGTGCCAGCAGTACAGGACGACTAGCGGGAAACAATGAGCAGTTCTTC. Protein: CASSTGRLAGNNEQFF.

The chain has TRBV18 and TRBJ1-5; D not resolved. Per the germline V gene, CDR1 is KGHSH and CDR2 is LQKENI. With 5 bases removed from V and 0 bases from J, the gap between germline ends came to 8 bases. The CDR3 spans 14 residues. The CDR3 is CASSGQYSNQPQHF. The DNA of the CDR3 is TGTGCCAGCTCAGGGCAGTATAGCAATCAGCCCCAGCATTTT.

The rearrangement links TRBV9 to TRBJ1-1; 7 bases map to TRBD1. The CDR3 extends over 15 amino acids. The germline V gene encodes CDR1 SGDLS and CDR2 YYNGEE. The ends lost 0 bases at V and 3 bases at J; junction bases unmatched: 5. The CDR3 is CASSVGGTADTEAFF. The CDR3 nucleotides read TGTGCCAGCAGCGTAGGTGGGACAGCCGACACTGAAGCTTTCTTT.

The chain has TRBV10-3 and TRBJ2-3; D may be TRBD1 (6 bases). CDR3 size: 15 residues. Germline CDR1 reads ENHRY; CDR2 reads SYGVKD. Trimming took off 3 bases at V and 1 base at J, with 11 bases between the two ends. The chain's CDR3 is CAISDSPGGTDTQYF. The CDR3 nucleotides are TGTGCCATCAGTGACAGCCCAGGGGGCACAGATACGCAGTATTTT.

The chain couples TRBV3-1 (or the pseudogene TRBV3-2) to TRBJ2-7; 8 bases map to TRBD1. With 3 bases clipped from V and 11 bases from J, the junction kept 6 bases outside the gene matches. The CDR3 spans 12 residues. Germline values: CDR1 LGHDT, CDR2 YNNKEL (reference sequence). CDR3 bases: TGTGCCAGCAGCCACACGACAGGGGTGGAGTACTTC. Protein: CASSHTTGVEYF.

The chain couples TRBV28 to TRBJ2-5; the D gene is possibly TRBD2 (5 bases). The CDR3 is made up of 13 amino acids. Germline loops: CDR1 MDHEN, CDR2 SYDVKM. Trimming took off 3 bases at V and 4 bases at J, with 9 bases between the two ends. In DNA form, the CDR3 reads TGTGCCAGCAGTTTGGTAGCGCCAGAGACCCAGTACTTC. This gives the protein CASSLVAPETQYF.

The rearrangement joins TRBV6-5 to TRBJ2-1; possible D gene TRBD2, 6 bases. V lost 5 bases, J lost 12 bases, and 14 bases lay in between. In germline, CDR1 is MNHEY, CDR2 SVGAGI. The CDR3 covers 12 residues. CDR3 protein: CASSTTGVRQFF. The CDR3 DNA sequence: TGTGCCAGCAGTACTACGGGGGTAAGGCAGTTCTTC.